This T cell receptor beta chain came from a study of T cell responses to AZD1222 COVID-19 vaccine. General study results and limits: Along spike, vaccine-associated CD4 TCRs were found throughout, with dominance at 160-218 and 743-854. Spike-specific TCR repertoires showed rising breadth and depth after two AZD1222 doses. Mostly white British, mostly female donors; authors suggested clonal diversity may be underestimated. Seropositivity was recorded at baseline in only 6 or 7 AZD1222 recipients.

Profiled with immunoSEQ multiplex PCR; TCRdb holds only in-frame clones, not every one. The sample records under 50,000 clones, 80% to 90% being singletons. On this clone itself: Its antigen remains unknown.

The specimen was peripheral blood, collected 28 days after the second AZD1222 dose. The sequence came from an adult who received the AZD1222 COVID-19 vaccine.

CDR3 bases: TGTGCCAGCAGTCGAGGGGGTTTGAACACTGAAGCTTTCTTT. It encodes CASSRGGLNTEAFF. The chain couples TRBV6-5 to TRBJ1-1; D might be TRBD1 (6 bases). This CDR3 has 14 amino acids. Germline V lookup: CDR1 MNHEY, CDR2 SVGAGI. Trimming took off 5 bases at V and 0 bases at J, with 10 bases between the two ends.